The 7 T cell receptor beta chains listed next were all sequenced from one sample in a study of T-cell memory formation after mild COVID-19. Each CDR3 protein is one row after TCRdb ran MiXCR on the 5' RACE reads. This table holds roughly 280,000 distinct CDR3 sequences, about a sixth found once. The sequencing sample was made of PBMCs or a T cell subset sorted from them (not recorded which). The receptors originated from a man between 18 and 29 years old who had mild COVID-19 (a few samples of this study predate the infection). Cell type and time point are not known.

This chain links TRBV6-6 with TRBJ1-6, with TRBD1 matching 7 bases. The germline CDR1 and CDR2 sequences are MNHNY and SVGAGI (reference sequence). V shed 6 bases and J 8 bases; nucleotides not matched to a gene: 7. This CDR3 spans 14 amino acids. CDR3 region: CASRFTGDYSPLHF. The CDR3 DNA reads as TGTGCCAGCAGGTTCACAGGGGACTATTCACCCCTCCACTTT.

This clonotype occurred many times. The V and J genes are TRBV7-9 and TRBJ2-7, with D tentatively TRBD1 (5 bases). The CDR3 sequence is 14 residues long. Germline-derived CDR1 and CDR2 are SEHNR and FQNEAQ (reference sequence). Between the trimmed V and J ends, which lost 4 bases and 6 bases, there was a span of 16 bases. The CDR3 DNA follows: TGTGCCAGCAGCTCCACTACAGGTCTCTCCGAGCAGTACGTC. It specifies CASSSTTGLSEQYV.

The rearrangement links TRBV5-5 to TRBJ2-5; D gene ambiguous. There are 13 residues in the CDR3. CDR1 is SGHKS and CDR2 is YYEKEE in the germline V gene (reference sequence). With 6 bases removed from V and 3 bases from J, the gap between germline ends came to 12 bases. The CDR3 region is CASTLVVEETQYF. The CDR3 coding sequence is TGTGCCAGCACCCTCGTAGTTGAAGAGACCCAGTACTTC.

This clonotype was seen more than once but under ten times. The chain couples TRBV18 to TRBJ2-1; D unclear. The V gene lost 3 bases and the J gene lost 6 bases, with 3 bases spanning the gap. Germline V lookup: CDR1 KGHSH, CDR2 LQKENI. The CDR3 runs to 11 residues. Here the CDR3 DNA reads TGTGCCAGCTCACCCGTCAATGAGCAGTTCTTC. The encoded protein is CASSPVNEQFF. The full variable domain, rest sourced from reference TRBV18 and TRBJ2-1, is NAGVMQNPRHLVRRRGQEARLRCSPMKGHSHVYWYRQLPEEGLKFMVYLQKENIIDESGMPKERFSAEFPKEGPSILRIQQVVRGDSAAYFCASSPVNEQFFGPGTRLTVL.

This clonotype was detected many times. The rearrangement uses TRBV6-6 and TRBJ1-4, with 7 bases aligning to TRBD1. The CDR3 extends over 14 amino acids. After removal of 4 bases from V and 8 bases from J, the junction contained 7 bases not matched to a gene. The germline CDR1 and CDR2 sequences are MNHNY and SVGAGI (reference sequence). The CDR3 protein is CASSSDRVGEKLFF. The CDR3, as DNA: TGTGCCAGCAGTTCTGACAGGGTGGGGGAAAAACTGTTTTTT.

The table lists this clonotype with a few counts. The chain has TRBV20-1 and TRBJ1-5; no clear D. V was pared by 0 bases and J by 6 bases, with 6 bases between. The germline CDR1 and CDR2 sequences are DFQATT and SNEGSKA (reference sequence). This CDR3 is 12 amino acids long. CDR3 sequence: CSARDSGQPQHF. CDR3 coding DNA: TGCAGTGCTAGAGATTCGGGTCAGCCCCAGCATTTT.

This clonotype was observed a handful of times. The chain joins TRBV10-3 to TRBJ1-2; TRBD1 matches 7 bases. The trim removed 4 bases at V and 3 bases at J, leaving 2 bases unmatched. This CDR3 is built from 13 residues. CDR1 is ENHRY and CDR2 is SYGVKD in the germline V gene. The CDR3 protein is CAISVGQDYGYTF. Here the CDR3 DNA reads TGTGCCATCAGTGTCGGACAGGACTATGGCTACACCTTC.